This T cell receptor beta chain was recorded in a study of blood T cells in healthy people across ages. Next came a second PCR, run for roughly 6 to 11 cycles, which used a sample-barcoded 5' primer along with a J-beta primer mix. A single record per CDR3 protein comes from TCRdb applying MiXCR to the 5' RACE reads. Here the sample spans more than 900,000 distinct CDR3 sequences, under 30% being singletons. This clonotype showed up just a few times. Per sample, at least 6 micrograms of total RNA were extracted. The V gene's germline CDR1 is SGHNT and CDR2 YYREEE (reference sequence). The CDR3 consists of 15 residues. After removal of 4 bases from V and 6 bases from J, the junction contained 9 bases not matched to a gene. These data were also reused for a study on T cells of mothers and their children.

Sequencing was performed on blood. V is TRBV5-4 and J is TRBJ2-3; 9 bases are a match to TRBD2. The sequence came from a girl under 10 years old in good health. The CDR3 DNA is TGTGCCAGCAGCCTCCTGATTAGCGGGAGCGATACGCAGTATTTT. Residues: CASSLLISGSDTQYF.